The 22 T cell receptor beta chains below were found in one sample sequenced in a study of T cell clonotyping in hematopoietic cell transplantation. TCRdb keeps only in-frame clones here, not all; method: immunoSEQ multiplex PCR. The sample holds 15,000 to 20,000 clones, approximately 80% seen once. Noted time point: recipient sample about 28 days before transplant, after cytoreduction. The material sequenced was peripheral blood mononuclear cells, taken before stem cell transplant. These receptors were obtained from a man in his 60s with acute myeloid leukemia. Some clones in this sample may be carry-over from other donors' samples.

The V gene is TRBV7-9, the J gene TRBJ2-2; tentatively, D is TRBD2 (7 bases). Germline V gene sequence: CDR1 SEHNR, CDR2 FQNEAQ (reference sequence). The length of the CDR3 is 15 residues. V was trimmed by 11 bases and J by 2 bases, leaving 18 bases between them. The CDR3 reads CASPGGVRNTGELFF. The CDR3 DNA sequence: TGTGCCTCCCCGGGGGGCGTGCGTAACACCGGGGAGCTGTTTTTT.

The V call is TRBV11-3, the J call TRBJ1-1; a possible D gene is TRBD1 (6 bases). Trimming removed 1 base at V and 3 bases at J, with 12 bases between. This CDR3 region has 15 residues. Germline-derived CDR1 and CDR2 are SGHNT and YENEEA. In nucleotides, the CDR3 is TGTGCCAGCAGCTTAGTGAACAGGGCGGACACTGAAGCTTTCTTT. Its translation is CASSLVNRADTEAFF.

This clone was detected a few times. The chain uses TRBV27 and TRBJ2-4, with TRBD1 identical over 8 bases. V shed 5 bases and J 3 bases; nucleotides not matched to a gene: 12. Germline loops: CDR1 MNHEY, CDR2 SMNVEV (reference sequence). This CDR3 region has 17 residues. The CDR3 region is CASSPFLDRAFKNIQYF. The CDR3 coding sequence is TGTGCCAGCAGTCCATTCTTGGACAGGGCTTTCAAAAACATTCAGTACTTC.

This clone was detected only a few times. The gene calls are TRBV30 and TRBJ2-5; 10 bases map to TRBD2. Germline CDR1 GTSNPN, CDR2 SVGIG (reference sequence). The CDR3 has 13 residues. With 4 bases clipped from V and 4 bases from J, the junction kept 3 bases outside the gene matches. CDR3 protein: CAWTSGRRETQYF. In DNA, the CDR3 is TGTGCCTGGACTAGCGGGAGAAGAGAGACCCAGTACTTC.

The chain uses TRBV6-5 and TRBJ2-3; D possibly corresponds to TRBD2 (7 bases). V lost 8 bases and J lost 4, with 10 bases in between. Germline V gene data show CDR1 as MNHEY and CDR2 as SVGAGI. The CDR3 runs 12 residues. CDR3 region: CASGRGADTQYF. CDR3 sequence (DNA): TGTGCCAGCGGGAGGGGGGCAGATACGCAGTATTTT.

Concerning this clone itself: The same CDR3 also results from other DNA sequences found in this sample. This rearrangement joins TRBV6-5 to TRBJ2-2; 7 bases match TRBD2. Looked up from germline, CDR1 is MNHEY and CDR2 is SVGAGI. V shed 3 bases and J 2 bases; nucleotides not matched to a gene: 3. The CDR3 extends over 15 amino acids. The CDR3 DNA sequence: TGTGCCAGCAGTTATGGGGGGGGAAACACCGGGGAGCTGTTTTTT. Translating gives CASSYGGGNTGELFF.

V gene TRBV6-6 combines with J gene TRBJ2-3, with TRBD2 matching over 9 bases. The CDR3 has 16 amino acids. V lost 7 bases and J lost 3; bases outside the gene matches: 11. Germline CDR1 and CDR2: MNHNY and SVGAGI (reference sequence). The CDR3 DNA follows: TGTGCCAGCACCAAAGGGGCGGGGGGGCGAACAGATACGCAGTATTTT. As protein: CASTKGAGGRTDTQYF.

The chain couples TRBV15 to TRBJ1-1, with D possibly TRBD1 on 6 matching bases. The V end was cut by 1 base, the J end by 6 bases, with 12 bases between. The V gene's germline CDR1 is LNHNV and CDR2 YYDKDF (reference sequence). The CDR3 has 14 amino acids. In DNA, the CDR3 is TGTGCCACCAGCAGAGGGGGGGCGGGTTCTGAAGCTTTCTTT. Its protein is CATSRGGAGSEAFF.

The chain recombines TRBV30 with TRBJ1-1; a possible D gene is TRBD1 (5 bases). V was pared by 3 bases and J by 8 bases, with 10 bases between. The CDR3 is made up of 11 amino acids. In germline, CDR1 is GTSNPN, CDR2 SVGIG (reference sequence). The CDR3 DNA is TGTGCCTGGAGGGACTCAGGGGAAGCTTTCTTT. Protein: CAWRDSGEAFF.

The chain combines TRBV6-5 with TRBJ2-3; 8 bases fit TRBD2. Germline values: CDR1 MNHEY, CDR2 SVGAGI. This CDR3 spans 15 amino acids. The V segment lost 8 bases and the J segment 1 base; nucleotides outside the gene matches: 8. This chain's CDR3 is CASLMGSGGTDTQYF. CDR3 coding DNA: TGTGCCAGCCTTATGGGTAGCGGGGGCACAGATACGCAGTATTTT.

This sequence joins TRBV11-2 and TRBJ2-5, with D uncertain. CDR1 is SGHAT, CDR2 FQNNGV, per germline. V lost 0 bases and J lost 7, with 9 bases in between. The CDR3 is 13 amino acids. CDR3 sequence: CASSLDVAATQYF. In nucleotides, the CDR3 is TGTGCCAGCAGCTTAGATGTAGCCGCGACCCAGTACTTC.

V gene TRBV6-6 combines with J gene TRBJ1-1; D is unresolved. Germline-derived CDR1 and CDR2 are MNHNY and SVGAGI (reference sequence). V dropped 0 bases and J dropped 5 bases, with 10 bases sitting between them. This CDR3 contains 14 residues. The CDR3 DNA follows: TGTGCCAGCAGTTACTCGATGAGGGAAACTGAAGCTTTCTTT. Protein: CASSYSMRETEAFF.

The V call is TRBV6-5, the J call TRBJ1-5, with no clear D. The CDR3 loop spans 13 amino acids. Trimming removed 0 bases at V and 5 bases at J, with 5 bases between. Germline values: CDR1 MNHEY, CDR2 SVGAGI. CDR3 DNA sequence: TGTGCCAGCAGTTACTCCCTGGATCAGCCCCAGCATTTT. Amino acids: CASSYSLDQPQHF.

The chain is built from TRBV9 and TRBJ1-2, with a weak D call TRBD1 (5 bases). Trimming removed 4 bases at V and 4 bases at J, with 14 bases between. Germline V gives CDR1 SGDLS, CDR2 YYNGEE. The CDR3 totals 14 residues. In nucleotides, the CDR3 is TGTGCCAGCAGCTTTGCCTCAGGGTCCTATGGCTACACCTTC. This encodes CASSFASGSYGYTF.

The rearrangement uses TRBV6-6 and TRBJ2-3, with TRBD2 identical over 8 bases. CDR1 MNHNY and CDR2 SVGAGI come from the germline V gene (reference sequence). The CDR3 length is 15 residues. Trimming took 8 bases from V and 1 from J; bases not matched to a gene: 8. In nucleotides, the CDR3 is TGTGCCAGCCTTATGGGTAGCGGGGGCACAGATACGCAGTATTTT. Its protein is CASLMGSGGTDTQYF.

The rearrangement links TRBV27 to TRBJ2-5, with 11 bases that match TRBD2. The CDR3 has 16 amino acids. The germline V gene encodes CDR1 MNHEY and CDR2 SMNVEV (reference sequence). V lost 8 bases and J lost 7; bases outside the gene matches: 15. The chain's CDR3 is CASSGASGGSFGTQYF. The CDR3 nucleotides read TGTGCCAGCTCGGGCGCTAGCGGGGGGTCATTTGGGACCCAGTACTTC.

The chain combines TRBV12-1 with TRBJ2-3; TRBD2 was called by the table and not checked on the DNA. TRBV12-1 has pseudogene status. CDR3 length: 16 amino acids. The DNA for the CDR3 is TGTGCCAGCAGCCCTACTAGCGGGGGTAGCACAGATACGCAGTATTTT. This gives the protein CASSPTSGGSTDTQYF.

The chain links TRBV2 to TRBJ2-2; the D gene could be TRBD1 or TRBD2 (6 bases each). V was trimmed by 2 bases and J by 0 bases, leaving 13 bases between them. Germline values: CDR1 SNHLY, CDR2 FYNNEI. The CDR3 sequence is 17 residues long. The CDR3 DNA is TGTGCCAGCAGTGAAAAGGAGGGGGGCCCGAACACCGGGGAGCTGTTTTTT. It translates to CASSEKEGGPNTGELFF.

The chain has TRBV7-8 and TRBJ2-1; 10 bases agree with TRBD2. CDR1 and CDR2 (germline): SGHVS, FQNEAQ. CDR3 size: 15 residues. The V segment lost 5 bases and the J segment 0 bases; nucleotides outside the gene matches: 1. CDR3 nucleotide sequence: TGTGCCAGCAGCACTAGCGGGAACTCCTACAATGAGCAGTTCTTC. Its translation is CASSTSGNSYNEQFF.

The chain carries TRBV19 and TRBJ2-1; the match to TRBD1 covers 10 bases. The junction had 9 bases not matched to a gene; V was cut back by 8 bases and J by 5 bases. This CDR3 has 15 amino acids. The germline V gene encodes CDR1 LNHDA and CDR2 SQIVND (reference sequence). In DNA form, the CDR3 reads TGTGCCAGTGCCCTTGGACAGGGGGTGGACAATGAGCAGTTCTTC. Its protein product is CASALGQGVDNEQFF. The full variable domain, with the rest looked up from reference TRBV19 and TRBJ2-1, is DGGITQSPKYLFRKEGQNVTLSCEQNLNHDAMYWYRQDPGQGLRLIYYSQIVNDFQKGDIAEGYSVSREKKESFPLTVTSAQKNPTAFYLCASALGQGVDNEQFFGPGTRLTVL.

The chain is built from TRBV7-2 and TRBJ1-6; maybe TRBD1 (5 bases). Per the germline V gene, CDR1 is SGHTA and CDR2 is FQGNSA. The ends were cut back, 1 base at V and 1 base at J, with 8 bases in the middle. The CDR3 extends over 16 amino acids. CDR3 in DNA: TGTGCCAGCAGCTTAGGGGGGGAATCCTATAATTCACCCCTCCACTTT. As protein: CASSLGGESYNSPLHF.

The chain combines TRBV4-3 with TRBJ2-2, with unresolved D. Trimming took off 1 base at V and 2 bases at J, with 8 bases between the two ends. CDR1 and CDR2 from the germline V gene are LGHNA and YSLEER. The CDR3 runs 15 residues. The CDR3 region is CASSQVTLNTGELFF. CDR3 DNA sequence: TGCGCCAGCAGCCAAGTGACTCTTAACACCGGGGAGCTGTTTTTT.